The 4 T cell receptor beta chains presented below share a single source sample, sequenced in a study of control samples from healthy donors and cancer patients. Using immunoSEQ multiplex PCR, the repertoire was profiled, and TCRdb retains in-frame clones only, with some absent. The sample records some 110,000 clones, roughly nine tenths being singletons. Sequencing was done on a sample of PBMCs. These receptors came from a woman in her forties or fifties with colorectal cancer.

The V and J genes are TRBV4-1 and TRBJ1-2; possible D gene TRBD1, 6 bases. V was shortened by 4 bases and J by 3 bases, with 18 bases between the two germline ends. The length of the CDR3 is 16 residues. Looked up from germline, CDR1 is MGHRA and CDR2 is YSYEKL. The CDR3 sequence: CASSPGARRTYYGYTF. CDR3 sequence (DNA): TGCGCCAGCAGCCCAGGGGCACGCAGGACGTACTATGGCTACACCTTC.

J is TRBJ2-5 and V is TRBV5-1; 7 bases are a match to TRBD1. Germline V CDR1 and CDR2: SGHRS, YFSETQ. CDR3 length: 16 amino acids. J was trimmed by 5 bases and V by 5 bases; bases with no gene match: 15. In nucleotides, the CDR3 is TGCGCCAGCAGTCCCTCAGGGGCAGGGGGACGGGAGACCCAGTACTTC. Protein sequence: CASSPSGAGGRETQYF.

The J gene is TRBJ1-1, the V gene TRBV6-5, with D hard to call. The CDR3 totals 14 residues. From germline, CDR1 is MNHEY and CDR2 SVGAGI. Trimming stripped 6 bases from V and 1 base from J, with 12 bases between. The CDR3 DNA reads TGTGCCAGCAGAGTCGCCGGGCCGAACACTGAAGCTTTCTTT. Translating gives CASRVAGPNTEAFF.

The chain employs TRBV5-1 and TRBJ2-3, with 8 bases matching TRBD1. V was pared by 3 bases and J by 5 bases, with 14 bases of the junction left unmatched. The CDR3 has 17 amino acids. Germline-derived CDR1 and CDR2 are SGHRS and YFSETQ. The CDR3: CASSSNPQGGYGDTQYF. CDR3 DNA sequence: TGCGCCAGCAGCTCTAATCCACAGGGGGGCTACGGAGATACGCAGTATTTT.